Here is one T cell receptor (beta chain) with its context. Relative to the germline gene, one junction end is altered; a read error may explain this. There are 12 residues in the CDR3. The sample comes from a study of blood T cell repertoires in COVID-19. Here immunoSEQ multiplex PCR was the method, and the copy in TCRdb shows in-frame clones only, minus some. This sample yields fewer than 350,000 clones, of which more than 75% are seen a single time; roughly 2% belongs to the top ten. The sample taken for sequencing was PBMCs or T cells enriched from blood (not recorded which). This chain uses TRBV12-3 or TRBV12-4 with TRBJ1-1; D is possibly TRBD1 (5 bases). This clonotype was obtained from a woman between 40 and 50 years old with acute COVID-19. CDR3 nucleotides: TGTGCCAGCAGTTTAGGGTCAGGGCGCCCCGTCTTT. Translated: CASSLGSGRPVF.